This T cell receptor (beta chain) was identified in a study of T cell responses to AZD1222 COVID-19 vaccine. Study-level findings and limits: Nearly half of the spike-specific TCRs reportedly recognize variant regions that carry no mutations.

Data came from immunoSEQ multiplex PCR; TCRdb stores just in-frame clones and leaves some out. This table has more than 85,000 clones, approximately 90% appearing once. V lost 4 bases, J lost 5 bases, and 6 bases stayed unmatched. The CDR3 has 14 residues. In germline, CDR1 is LGHDT, CDR2 YNNKEL (reference sequence). In the case of this clone: The antigen is unknown.

V and J are TRBV3-1 (or the pseudogene TRBV3-2) and TRBJ2-7, with 9 bases fitting TRBD1. This sequence originates from an adult in good health. Sequences were derived from peripheral blood, sampled on day 0 of AZD1222 vaccination. The CDR3 spells CASSLGTGTHEQYF. The CDR3 region has the DNA TGTGCCAGCAGCCTCGGGACAGGGACCCACGAGCAGTACTTC.